The 24 T cell receptor beta chains presented below share a single source sample, sequenced in a study of shared clonotypes between healthy human individuals. TCRdb's copy holds only in-frame clones and misses some; the assay was immunoSEQ multiplex PCR. Among 950,000 to 1,100,000 clones, approximately 80% were seen once, and the ten largest hold around 0.6%. The sequencing input was memory CD4+ T cells from PBMCs. As to subset: CD45RA-negative fraction. The receptors stem from a man between 18 and 29 years old in good health. Some clones in this sample may be carry-over from other donors' samples.

The chain has TRBV13 and TRBJ1-5; 10 bases line up with TRBD1. The CDR3 sequence is 15 residues long. CDR1 PRHDT and CDR2 FYEKMQ come from the germline V gene (reference sequence). The trim removed 5 bases at V and 5 bases at J, leaving 6 bases unmatched. The CDR3: CASSAGQGVDQPQHF. In DNA, the CDR3 is TGTGCCAGCAGCGCAGGACAGGGGGTCGATCAGCCCCAGCATTTT.

This clone is a singleton in its sample. This chain uses TRBV19 with TRBJ1-3, with D perhaps matching TRBD1 (5 bases). Germline-derived CDR1 and CDR2 are LNHDA and SQIVND (reference sequence). There are 15 residues in the CDR3. V was trimmed by 7 bases and J by 0 bases, leaving 13 bases between them. The CDR3 DNA reads TGTGCCAGTAAGGGGTTCCTGTTCTCTGGAAACACCATATATTTT. As protein: CASKGFLFSGNTIYF. Complete variable domain (other parts from reference TRBV19 and TRBJ1-3): DGGITQSPKYLFRKEGQNVTLSCEQNLNHDAMYWYRQDPGQGLRLIYYSQIVNDFQKGDIAEGYSVSREKKESFPLTVTSAQKNPTAFYLCASKGFLFSGNTIYFGEGSWLTVV.

This chain uses TRBV7-8 with TRBJ1-2; D call uncertain. Germline assignment: CDR1 SGHVS and CDR2 FQNEAQ. The CDR3 loop spans 14 amino acids. With 5 bases removed from V and 0 bases from J, the gap between germline ends came to 10 bases. The CDR3 reads CASSPDEANYGYTF. In nucleotides, the CDR3 is TGTGCCAGCAGCCCCGACGAGGCTAACTATGGCTACACCTTC.

This clone came up a few times. The chain links TRBV10-3 to TRBJ2-2, with D unresolved. This CDR3 comprises 16 residues. The germline gives CDR1 ENHRY, CDR2 SYGVKD. Trimming shortened V by 2 bases and J by 0 bases, and 10 bases separated the two germline ends. CDR3 sequence: CAISERSIANTGELFF. Here the CDR3 DNA reads TGTGCCATCAGTGAGAGATCGATCGCGAACACCGGGGAGCTGTTTTTT.

This clone appeared many times. This sequence joins TRBV4-2 and TRBJ2-5; 8 nucleotides line up with TRBD2. The CDR3 consists of 15 residues. The trim removed 3 bases at V and 0 bases at J, leaving 3 bases unmatched. CDR1 and CDR2 (germline): LGHNA, YNFKEQ. The chain's CDR3 is CASSHGGVNQETQYF. The CDR3 DNA is TGTGCCAGCAGCCACGGGGGGGTGAACCAAGAGACCCAGTACTTC.

This clone was observed many times. Other nucleotide sequences in the sample specify the same CDR3. The chain combines TRBV5-5 with TRBJ2-7; no clear D. The ends were cut back, 0 bases at V and 3 bases at J, with 4 bases in the middle. CDR3 length: 12 amino acids. Germline CDR1 SGHKS, CDR2 YYEKEE (reference sequence). The CDR3 is CASSLGRYEQYF. CDR3 nucleotides: TGTGCCAGCAGCTTGGGGCGCTACGAGCAGTACTTC.

About this clone itself: Other DNA sequences in this specimen translate into the identical CDR3. V and J are TRBV5-1 and TRBJ2-7; 7 bases match TRBD2. J was trimmed by 2 bases and V by 0 bases; bases with no gene match: 2. The germline gives CDR1 SGHRS, CDR2 YFSETQ. The CDR3 runs 14 residues. Here the CDR3 DNA reads TGCGCCAGCAGCTTGGCGGGAGGCGCCTACGAGCAGTACTTC. As protein: CASSLAGGAYEQYF.

The chain uses TRBV25-1 and TRBJ2-7, with D unresolved. CDR1 and CDR2 (germline): MGHDK, SYGVNS. Trimming took 2 bases from V and 2 from J, leaving 13 bases between them. The CDR3 sequence is 15 residues long. As DNA, the CDR3 is TGTGCCAGCAGTGAAAGTTCAGTAATCCCCTACGAGCAGTACTTC. Protein: CASSESSVIPYEQYF.

V and J are TRBV11-2 and TRBJ2-5; D not resolved. The CDR3 contains 15 residues. CDR1 SGHAT and CDR2 FQNNGV come from the germline V gene. V was trimmed by 0 bases and J by 5 bases, leaving 13 bases between them. CDR3 sequence: CASSLDLQVWETQYF. For the CDR3, the DNA is TGTGCCAGCAGCTTAGATCTCCAGGTGTGGGAGACCCAGTACTTC.

V and J are TRBV30 and TRBJ2-1, with D possibly TRBD2 on 6 matching bases. The V gene lost 3 bases and the J gene lost 6 bases, with 18 bases spanning the gap. The CDR3 covers 15 residues. Germline CDR1 is GTSNPN and CDR2 is SVGIG (reference sequence). CDR3 bases: TGTGCCTGGAGGGGTTTAGGCGCGGAGGGCAATGAGCAGTTCTTC. Protein: CAWRGLGAEGNEQFF. Full variable domain (rest looked up from reference TRBV30 and TRBJ2-1): SQTIHQWPATLVQPVGSPLSLECTVEGTSNPNLYWYRQAAGRGLQLLFYSVGIGQISSEVPQNLSASRPQDRQFILSSKKLLLSDSGFYLCAWRGLGAEGNEQFFGPGTRLTVL.

This clone was seen a few times. The chain couples TRBV6-4 to TRBJ2-3; 7 bases agree with TRBD1. This CDR3 is built from 16 residues. J lost 3 bases, V lost 0 bases, and 6 bases had no gene match. CDR1 MRHNA and CDR2 SNTAGT come from the germline V gene. The CDR3 protein is CASSDSRGFGTDTQYF. The DNA for the CDR3 is TGTGCCAGCAGTGACTCCAGGGGGTTCGGGACAGATACGCAGTATTTT.

The rearrangement joins TRBV7-8 to TRBJ1-1; no clear D. The length of the CDR3 is 15 residues. V lost 5 bases, J lost 0 bases, and 13 bases lay in between. The germline gives CDR1 SGHVS, CDR2 FQNEAQ. CDR3: CASSQTEMLNTEAFF. The DNA of the CDR3 is TGTGCCAGCAGCCAAACGGAGATGTTGAACACTGAAGCTTTCTTT.

CDR3 sequence: CASSARFLYNEQFF. The CDR3 DNA follows: TGTGCCAGCAGCGCCCGCTTCCTCTACAATGAGCAGTTCTTC. The J gene is TRBJ2-1, the V gene TRBV2; D is uncertain. The CDR3 is made up of 14 amino acids. CDR1 is SNHLY, CDR2 FYNNEI, per germline. Trimming removed 6 bases at V and 3 bases at J, with 12 bases between.

Details on this clone: Being one base from a much bigger clone, this may be a read error. The sample has other DNA sequences that encode this CDR3 too. The chain uses TRBV7-2 and TRBJ2-5, with D tentatively TRBD1 or TRBD2 (5 bases each). The CDR3 covers 13 residues. Germline V gene sequence: CDR1 SGHTA, CDR2 FQGNSA. Trimming shortened V by 5 bases and J by 1 base, and 8 bases separated the two germline ends. The CDR3 protein is CASSLGRQETQYF. In DNA, the CDR3 is TGTGCCAGCAGCCTGGGACGCCAAGAGACCCAGTACTTC.

This clone was counted ten times or more. The chain recombines TRBV4-3 with TRBJ2-1; D not certain. The CDR3 length is 15 residues. V was cut by 1 base and J by 1 base, with 8 bases left in between. Germline CDR1 reads LGHNA; CDR2 reads YSLEER. CDR3 amino acids: CASSQVAWSYNEQFF. CDR3 DNA: TGCGCCAGCAGCCAAGTCGCGTGGTCCTACAATGAGCAGTTCTTC.

The chain couples TRBV6-6 to TRBJ1-1, with D maybe TRBD1 (6 bases). Per germline, CDR1 MNHNY and CDR2 SVGAGI (reference sequence). Trimming pared 7 bases from V and 6 bases from J, leaving 18 bases between. The CDR3 sequence is 14 residues long. The CDR3: CASNADQGRAEAFF. Here the CDR3 DNA reads TGTGCCAGCAACGCGGATCAGGGGCGGGCTGAAGCTTTCTTT.

This chain joins TRBV27 and TRBJ2-5, with D tentatively TRBD1 or TRBD2 (5 bases each). CDR3 length: 18 residues. Trimming removed 8 bases from V and 3 bases from J, with 28 bases in between. The germline CDR1 and CDR2 sequences are MNHEY and SMNVEV (reference sequence). The DNA for the CDR3 is TGTGCCAGCCCGCCACGCGAGACAGTGGGAGTACGGGAAGAGACCCAGTACTTC. Translating it yields CASPPRETVGVREETQYF.

CDR3 in DNA: TGTGCCAGCTCACCCAGGACAGGGGGCGCCTCCGGGGAGCTGTTTTTT. Residues: CASSPRTGGASGELFF. The chain couples TRBV18 to TRBJ2-2; 11 positions agree with TRBD1. Per the germline V gene, CDR1 is KGHSH and CDR2 is LQKENI. V lost 3 bases to trimming and J lost 6 bases; unmatched junction nucleotides: 6. The CDR3 is 16 amino acids.

V gene TRBV23-1 combines with J gene TRBJ2-7, with D tentatively TRBD1 (6 bases). TRBV23-1 is an ORF for which the function is uncertain. The V end lost 6 bases, the J end lost 2 bases, and 17 bases lay between the germline ends. The CDR3 sequence is 15 residues long. The CDR3 sequence: CASSQGGKPTYEQYF. As DNA, the CDR3 is TGCGCCAGCAGCCAAGGGGGAAAACCAACCTACGAGCAGTACTTC.

This chain uses TRBV2 with TRBJ1-5; no definite D call. Germline CDR1 and CDR2: SNHLY and FYNNEI. The V end was cut by 4 bases, the J end by 3 bases, with 10 bases between. The length of the CDR3 is 14 residues. CDR3 amino acids: CASSGMRNNQPQHF. CDR3 bases: TGTGCCAGCAGTGGAATGAGGAACAATCAGCCCCAGCATTTT.

The gene calls are TRBV5-6 and TRBJ1-4, with D unclear. Germline V CDR1 and CDR2: SGHDT, YYEEEE. This CDR3 has 15 amino acids. V gave up 0 bases and J gave up 7 bases, with 13 bases separating them. CDR3 region: CASSLGPRRAEKLFF. The CDR3 DNA follows: TGTGCCAGCAGCTTGGGCCCCCGAAGGGCTGAAAAACTGTTTTTT.

Details on this clone: The identical CDR3 is also encoded by other nucleotide sequences in the sample. The V call is TRBV28, the J call TRBJ1-2; TRBD1 might be the D (5 bases). Germline assignment: CDR1 MDHEN and CDR2 SYDVKM. Trimming cost V 3 bases and J 5 bases, with 13 bases left between them. The CDR3 runs to 14 residues. CDR3 residues: CASSFGGDNYGYTF. The DNA for the CDR3 is TGTGCCAGCAGTTTTGGGGGGGATAATTATGGCTACACCTTC.

The rearrangement uses TRBV20-1 and TRBJ2-5; D is ambiguous. The V end was cut by 3 bases, the J end by 4 bases, with 6 bases between. This CDR3 is built from 11 residues. Germline loops: CDR1 DFQATT, CDR2 SNEGSKA (reference sequence). In nucleotides, the CDR3 is TGCAGTGCTAGCCGTTTAGAGACCCAGTACTTC. Encoded protein: CSASRLETQYF.

This clone was seen only a few times. J is TRBJ2-1 and V is TRBV7-3, with D possibly called TRBD1 or TRBD2 (5 bases each). Trimming pared 2 bases from V and 6 bases from J, leaving 11 bases between. The length of the CDR3 is 14 residues. Germline lookup yields CDR1 SGHTA and CDR2 FQGTGA. CDR3 nucleotide sequence: TGTGCCAGCAGCTTAGTCTTCGGGGCCAATGAGCAGTTCTTC. This translates into CASSLVFGANEQFF.